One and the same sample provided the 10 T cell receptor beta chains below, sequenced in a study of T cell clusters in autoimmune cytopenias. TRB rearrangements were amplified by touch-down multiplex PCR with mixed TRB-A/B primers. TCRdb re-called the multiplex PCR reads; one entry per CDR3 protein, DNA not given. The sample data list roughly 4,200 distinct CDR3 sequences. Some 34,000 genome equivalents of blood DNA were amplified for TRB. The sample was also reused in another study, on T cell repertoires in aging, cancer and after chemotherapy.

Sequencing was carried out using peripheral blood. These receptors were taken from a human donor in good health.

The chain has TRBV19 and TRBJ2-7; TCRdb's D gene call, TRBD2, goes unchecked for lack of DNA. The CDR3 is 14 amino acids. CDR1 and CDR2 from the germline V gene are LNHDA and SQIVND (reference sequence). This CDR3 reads CASSKGLAGDQQYF.

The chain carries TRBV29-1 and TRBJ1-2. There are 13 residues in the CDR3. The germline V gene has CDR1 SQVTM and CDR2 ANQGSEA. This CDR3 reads CSVQDGSSYGYTF.

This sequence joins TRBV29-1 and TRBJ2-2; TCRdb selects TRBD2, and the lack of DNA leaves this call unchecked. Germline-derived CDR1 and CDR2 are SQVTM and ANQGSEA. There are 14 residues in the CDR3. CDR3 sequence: CSVGGGTNTGELFF.

CDR3 sequence: CSVGLGGGTDTQYF. This rearrangement joins TRBV20-1 to TRBJ2-3; there is no DNA to check the TCRdb D call of TRBD2. The CDR3 consists of 14 residues. CDR1 and CDR2 from the germline V gene are DFQATT and SNEGSKA (reference sequence).

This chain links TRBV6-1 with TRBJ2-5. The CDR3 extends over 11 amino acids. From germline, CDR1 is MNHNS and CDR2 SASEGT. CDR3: CASSELETQYF.

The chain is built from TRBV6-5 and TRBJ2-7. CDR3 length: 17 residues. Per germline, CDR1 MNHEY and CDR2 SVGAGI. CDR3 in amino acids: CASSYSMSSVSVSEQYF.

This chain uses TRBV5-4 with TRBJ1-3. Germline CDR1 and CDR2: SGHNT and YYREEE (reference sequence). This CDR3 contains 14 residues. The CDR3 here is CASSLAGYGNTIYF. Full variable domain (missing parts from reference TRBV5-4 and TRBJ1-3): ETGVTQSPTHLIKTRGQQVTLRCSSQSGHNTVSWYQQALGQGPQFIFQYYREEENGRGNFPPRFSGLQFPNYSSELNVNALELDDSALYLCASSLAGYGNTIYFGEGSWLTVV.

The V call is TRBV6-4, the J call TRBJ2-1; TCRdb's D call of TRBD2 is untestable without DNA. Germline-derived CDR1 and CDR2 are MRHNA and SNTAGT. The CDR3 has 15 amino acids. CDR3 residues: CASSDSSGGANEQFF.

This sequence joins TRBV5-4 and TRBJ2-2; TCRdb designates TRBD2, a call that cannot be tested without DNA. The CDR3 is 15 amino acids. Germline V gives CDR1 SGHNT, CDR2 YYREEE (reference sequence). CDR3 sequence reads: CASRASGGVTGELFF. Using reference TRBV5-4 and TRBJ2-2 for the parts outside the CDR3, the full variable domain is ETGVTQSPTHLIKTRGQQVTLRCSSQSGHNTVSWYQQALGQGPQFIFQYYREEENGRGNFPPRFSGLQFPNYSSELNVNALELDDSALYLCASRASGGVTGELFFGEGSRLTVL.

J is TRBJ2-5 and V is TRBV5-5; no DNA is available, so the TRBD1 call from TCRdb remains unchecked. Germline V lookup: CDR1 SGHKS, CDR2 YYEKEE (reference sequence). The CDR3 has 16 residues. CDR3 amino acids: CASSLTGTKIRETQYF.